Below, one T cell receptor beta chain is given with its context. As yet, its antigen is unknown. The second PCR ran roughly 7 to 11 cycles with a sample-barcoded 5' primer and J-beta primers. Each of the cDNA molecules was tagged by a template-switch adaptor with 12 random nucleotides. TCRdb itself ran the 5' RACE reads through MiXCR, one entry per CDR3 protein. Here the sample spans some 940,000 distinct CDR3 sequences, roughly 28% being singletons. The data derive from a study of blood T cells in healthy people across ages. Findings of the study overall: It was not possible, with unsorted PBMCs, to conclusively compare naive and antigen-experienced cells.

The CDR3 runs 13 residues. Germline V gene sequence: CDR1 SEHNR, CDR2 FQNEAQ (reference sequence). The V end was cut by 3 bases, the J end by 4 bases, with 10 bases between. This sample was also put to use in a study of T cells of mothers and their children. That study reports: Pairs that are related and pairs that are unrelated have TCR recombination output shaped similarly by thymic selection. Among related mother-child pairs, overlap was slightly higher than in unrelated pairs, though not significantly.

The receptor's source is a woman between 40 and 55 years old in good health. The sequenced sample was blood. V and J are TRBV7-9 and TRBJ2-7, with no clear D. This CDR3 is CASSLSDAYEQYF. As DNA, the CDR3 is TGTGCCAGCAGCTTGTCAGATGCATACGAGCAGTACTTC.